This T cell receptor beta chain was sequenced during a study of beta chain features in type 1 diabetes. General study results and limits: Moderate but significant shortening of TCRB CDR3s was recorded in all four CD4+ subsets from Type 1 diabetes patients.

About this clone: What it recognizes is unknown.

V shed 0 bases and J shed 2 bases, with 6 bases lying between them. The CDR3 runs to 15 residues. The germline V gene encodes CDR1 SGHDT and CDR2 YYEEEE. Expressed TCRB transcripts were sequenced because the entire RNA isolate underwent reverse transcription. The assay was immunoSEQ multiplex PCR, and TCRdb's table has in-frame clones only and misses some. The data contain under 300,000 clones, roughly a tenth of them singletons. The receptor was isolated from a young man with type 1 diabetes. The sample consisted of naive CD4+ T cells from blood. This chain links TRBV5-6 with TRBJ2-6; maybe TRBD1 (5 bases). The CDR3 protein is CASSLGRAGANVLTF. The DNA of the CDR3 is TGTGCCAGCAGCTTGGGCAGGGCTGGGGCCAACGTCCTGACTTTC.